This note documents a single TCR beta chain sequence. The data derive from a study of blood T cell repertoires in COVID-19. This CDR3 is 14 amino acids long. V was pared by 11 bases and J by 1 base, with 15 bases between. The germline V gene encodes CDR1 MNHEY and CDR2 SVGAGI. Libraries were prepared by immunoSEQ multiplex PCR; TCRdb keeps only in-frame clonotypes and omits some of them. In the table there are a few hundred thousand clones, over 75% of which are singletons. The material sequenced was PBMCs or T cells enriched from blood (not recorded which). This TCR came from a man between 40 and 49 years old who had recovered from COVID-19. The chain employs TRBV6-5 and TRBJ1-5, with no clear D. CDR3 residues: CAGSAAASNQPQHF. CDR3 in DNA: TGTGCCGGCTCAGCCGCGGCGAGCAATCAGCCCCAGCATTTT.